This T cell receptor (beta chain) originates from a study of cytomegalovirus exposure and HLA in healthy donors. The study's findings and limits: The investigators catalogued some 160 TCR beta chains as cytomegalovirus-associated.

TCRdb keeps only in-frame clones here, not all; method: immunoSEQ multiplex PCR. Among 200,000 to 300,000 clones listed, about 90% were seen once. Notes on this clone: The antigen is unknown.

The receptor's source is a woman in her thirties in good health and CMV-seronegative. Input material: PBMCs.

In DNA, the CDR3 is TGTGCCAGTGTAGCGGGAGCGAATTTTGATACGCAGTATTTT. Translated, it gives CASVAGANFDTQYF. The chain employs TRBV19 and TRBJ2-3; 9 nucleotides match TRBD2. Trimming cost V 8 bases and J 6 bases; bases outside gene matches: 9. Germline V CDR1 and CDR2: LNHDA, SQIVND (reference sequence). The CDR3 is made up of 14 amino acids.